The source of this T cell receptor (beta chain) is a study of a mutant IDH1 vaccine in newly diagnosed glioma (dated by TCRdb to the early 2020s). About the investigation overall: Patients received eight vaccinations in weeks 1, 3, 5, 7, 11, 15, 19 and 23, corresponding to visits V03 through V10. Vaccination was initiated 4-6 weeks after radiotherapy alone, or concurrently with temozolomide cycles in the chemotherapy-containing groups. Of the 25 to 40 patients who were treated, 62.5% were male and about 40% were female, and the mean age was around 40 years. Prior to enrollment, patients had been given standard therapy consisting of radiotherapy alone, temozolomide alone, or radiochemotherapy with temozolomide, with the combination given to most patients. Peripheral blood was collected at six visits: V03 (baseline), V05, V07, V10, V12 and V13. For exploratory analyses, longitudinal TCRB deep sequencing was carried out in approximately 25 treated patients wherever samples were available. On the study overall, not on this receptor specifically: PBMC samples for TCRB deep sequencing were selected based on availability. The authors stated that sample limitations prevented analyses of patient blood samples from being reproduced. Pseudoprogression seemed to be unrelated to changes in the top peripheral T cell clonotypes found by TCRB sequencing. Across multiple MHC alleles, vaccine-induced immune responses were seen in roughly 93% of patients.

A distance of 11 bases separates the germline ends of V and J, which lose 2 bases and 0 bases respectively. For CDR1 and CDR2, the germline V gene lists SGHTA and FQGNSA. Including the terminal cysteine and phenylalanine, the CDR3 comprises 15 residues. Only CDR3 DNA is held: 45 bases, read in frame from base 1. Receptor libraries were prepared by the immunoSEQ multiplex PCR assay. Rearranged TCR beta chain sequences were amplified with the hsTCRB Kit following the manufacturer's protocol. TCRB libraries were sequenced on an Illumina MiSeq. Under the source paper's analysis protocol: Demultiplexing, trimming and gene mapping were performed with the kit vendor's proprietary platform. This immuneACCESS table, as held by TCRdb, lists in-frame sequences with V and J called but not all clones. Of the missing ones, under half trace to an unresolved V gene in checked studies; the others have no known cause. V, J and clone size were drawn from that table, and D and trimming were deduced from the DNA. The sample includes roughly 39,000 clones, with approximately 80% observed a single time. Over 4.5% of the sample lies in the top ten.

The label giving this sample's time point can be read as: week 5, during vaccination. Every vaccine dose consisted of 300 ug of a 20-mer mutant IDH1 peptide in Montanide, administered subcutaneously together with topical imiquimod. All donors had newly diagnosed IDH1-mutant astrocytomas of WHO grade 3 or 4 that showed loss of nuclear ATRX. The samples were drawn from NOA16, a multicentre, single-arm, open-label phase I trial in Germany that tested a mutant IDH1 peptide vaccine in humans for the first time. Genomic DNA for TCRB sequencing was extracted from EDTA blood using the DNeasy Blood and Tissue Kit. Of note for this clone: No antigen is known for it. No much larger clone is present one base from it, and per-base qualities are unavailable.

The specimen comprised PBMCs, sampled from a glioma patient whose treatment included an IDH1 peptide vaccine. The source is a man between 35 and 55 years old with glioma. This chain is built from TRBV7-2 and TRBJ2-7, with a weak D call of TRBD1 (6 bases match). The CDR3: CASSLMGTLSYEQYF. In nucleotide form, the sequence is TGTGCCAGCAGCTTAATGGGGACACTCTCCTACGAGCAGTACTTC.